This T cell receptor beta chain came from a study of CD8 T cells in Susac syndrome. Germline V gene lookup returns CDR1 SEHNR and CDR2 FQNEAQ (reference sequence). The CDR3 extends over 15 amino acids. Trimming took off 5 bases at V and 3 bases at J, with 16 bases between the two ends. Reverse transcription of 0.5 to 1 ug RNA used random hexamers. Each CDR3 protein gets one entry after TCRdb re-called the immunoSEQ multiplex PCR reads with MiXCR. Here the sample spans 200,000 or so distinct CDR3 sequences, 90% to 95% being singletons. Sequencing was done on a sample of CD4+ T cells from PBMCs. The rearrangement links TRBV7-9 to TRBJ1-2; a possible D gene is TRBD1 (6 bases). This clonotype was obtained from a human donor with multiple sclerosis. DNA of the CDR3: TGTGCCAGCAGCCTGTGGGACACCCTGGACTATGGCTACACCTTC. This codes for CASSLWDTLDYGYTF. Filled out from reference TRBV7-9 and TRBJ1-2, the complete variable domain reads DTGVSQNPRHKITKRGQNVTFRCDPISEHNRLYWYRQTLGQGPEFLTYFQNEAQLEKSRLLSDRFSAERPKGSFSTLEIQRTEQGDSAMYLCASSLWDTLDYGYTFGSGTRLTVV.